This T cell receptor beta chain emerged from a study of OX40 agonist ivuxolimab in advanced cancers. Study-wide background: A male proportion of around 86% was recorded, with mean age around 64 years and range 23 to 79. Enrollees could have had prior anti-PD-1, anti-PD-L1 or anti-CTLA-4 therapy, which under 50% had received.

Of note for this clone: The antigen is not known.

Assay: immunoSEQ multiplex PCR; the TCRdb copy retains only in-frame clones and omits some. The table has over 55,000 clones, 86% seen once. Overall study results and limits: Average numbers of expanded clones were greater in CD8+ T cells than in CD4+. Partial responders dosed at 0.1-3.0 mg/kg displayed clonal expansion ranking among the lowest.

This CDR3 is built from 14 residues. Germline CDR1 and CDR2: SQVTM and ANQGSEA. With 6 bases removed from V and 0 bases from J, the gap between germline ends came to 12 bases. The sequenced sample was CD4+ or CD8+ T cells sorted from blood, obtained in a trial of the OX40 agonist ivuxolimab. This TCR came from an adult with an advanced solid tumor such as melanoma, head and neck, liver or kidney cancer. V and J are TRBV29-1 and TRBJ2-1; weak D call: TRBD1 (6 bases). CDR3: CSVHRAVSYNEQFF. In DNA form, the CDR3 reads TGCAGCGTGCACAGGGCGGTCTCCTACAATGAGCAGTTCTTC.